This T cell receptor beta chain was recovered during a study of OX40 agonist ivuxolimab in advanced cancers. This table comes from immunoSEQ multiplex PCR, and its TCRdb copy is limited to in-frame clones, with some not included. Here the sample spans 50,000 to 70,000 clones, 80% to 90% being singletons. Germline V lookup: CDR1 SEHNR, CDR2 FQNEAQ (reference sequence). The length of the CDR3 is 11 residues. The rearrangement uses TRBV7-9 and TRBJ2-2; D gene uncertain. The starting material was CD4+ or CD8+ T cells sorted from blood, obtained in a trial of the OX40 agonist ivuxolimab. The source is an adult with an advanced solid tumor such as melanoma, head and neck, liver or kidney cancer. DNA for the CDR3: TGTGTCAAAAAGAACACCGGGGAGCTGTTTTTT. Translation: CVKKNTGELFF.